The 5 T cell receptor beta chains presented below share a single source sample, sequenced in a study of regulatory T cells in long-lasting Graves disease (dated by TCRdb to about 2021). The library was made by multiplex PCR. The sequencer listed for this sample is Illumina HiSeq 4000. iRepertoire HTBI primers and Arm-PCR amplification of CDR3 regions were used to construct TCR beta libraries. TCRdb itself trimmed the public reads at Q25 with fastp, ran MiXCR and retained productive beta chains. One record per CDR3 amino acid sequence lists the most common genes and DNA. Counted in this sample were under 500,000 distinct CDR3 sequences; around 21% of them appeared once. The ten largest clones capture 7.8% of the sample. The time point label on this specimen signifies: persistent/refractory GD, antithyroid drugs over 5 years with positive TRAb. For both TCR sequencing and RNA sequencing, RNA was extracted from PBMCs using TRIzol.

The sample in question was peripheral blood mononuclear cells (PBMCs), obtained when the disease was refractory, from a patient treated with antithyroid drugs. The receptors were gathered from a female donor with Graves disease.

This clonotype was seen many times. This sequence joins TRBV28 and TRBJ2-2; D remains ambiguous. CDR3 length equals 17 residues. V was pared by 5 bases and J by 6 bases, with 22 bases between. Germline V gives CDR1 MDHEN, CDR2 SYDVKM. CDR3 loop: CASSPTGSWGRAGELFF. As DNA, the CDR3 is TGTGCCAGCAGTCCGACCGGCAGTTGGGGTCGGGCCGGGGAGCTGTTTTTT.

This clonotype was detected ten times or more. The V call is TRBV28, the J call TRBJ2-7; TRBD1 or TRBD2 may be the D gene (5 bases each). Trimming removed 5 bases from V and 4 bases from J, with 15 bases in between. Germline V gene lookup returns CDR1 MDHEN and CDR2 SYDVKM. CDR3 length equals 14 residues. CDR3 residues: CASSRRGTGYEQYF. The CDR3 DNA reads TGTGCCAGCAGTAGAAGGGGTACGGGATACGAGCAGTACTTC.

As concerns this clonotype: Just one base apart from a much larger clone, this may be a read error. The gene calls are TRBV6-1 and TRBJ2-7; tentatively, D is TRBD1 or TRBD2 (6 bases each). The CDR3 runs to 14 residues. CDR1 MNHNS and CDR2 SASEGT come from the germline V gene. For the CDR3, the DNA is TGTGCCGGCAGCGTACTACAGGGACTCTACGAGCAGTACTTC. Residues: CAGSVLQGLYEQYF.

This clonotype was seen ten or more times. V usage is TRBV5-1 and J usage is TRBJ1-1; no clear D gene. Deletions cut 0 bases from V and 2 bases from J, with 8 bases between. In germline, CDR1 is SGHRS, CDR2 YFSETQ. CDR3 length: 14 residues. The chain's CDR3 is CASSLGRKNTEAFF. DNA for the CDR3: TGCGCCAGCAGCTTGGGCCGAAAAAACACTGAAGCTTTCTTT.

This clonotype was seen repeatedly, ten times or more. The V and J genes are TRBV12-3 or TRBV12-4 and TRBJ1-5, with TRBD1 matching over 9 bases. This CDR3 region has 15 residues. V dropped 7 bases and J dropped 4; count of bases not matched to a gene: 8. The CDR3 loop is CASTSGTGTNQPQHF. The CDR3 DNA follows: TGTGCCAGCACCTCCGGGACAGGGACAAATCAGCCCCAGCATTTT.